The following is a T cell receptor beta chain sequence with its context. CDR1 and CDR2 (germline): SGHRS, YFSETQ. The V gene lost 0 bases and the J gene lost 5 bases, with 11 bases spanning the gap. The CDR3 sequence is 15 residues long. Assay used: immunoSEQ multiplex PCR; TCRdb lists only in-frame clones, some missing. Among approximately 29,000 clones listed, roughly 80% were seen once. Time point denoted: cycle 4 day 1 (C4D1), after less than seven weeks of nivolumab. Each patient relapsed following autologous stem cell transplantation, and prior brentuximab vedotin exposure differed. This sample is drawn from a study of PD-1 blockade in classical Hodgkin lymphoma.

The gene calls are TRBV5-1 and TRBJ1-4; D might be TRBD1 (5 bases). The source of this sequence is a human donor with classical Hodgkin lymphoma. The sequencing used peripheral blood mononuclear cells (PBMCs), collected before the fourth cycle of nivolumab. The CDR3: CASSLGSGQNEKLFF. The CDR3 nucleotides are TGCGCCAGCAGCTTGGGGTCAGGGCAAAATGAAAAACTGTTTTTT.